Below, 6 T cell receptor beta chains from the same sample are listed, as sequenced in a study of shared clonotypes between healthy human individuals. TCRdb's table, derived via immunoSEQ multiplex PCR, lists solely in-frame clones and lacks some. The table lists about 650,000 clones, around 95% of them singletons. Terminally differentiated effector memory CD45RA+ cells were left out of the naive CD8 fraction, which was CD45RO-negative and positively selected for CCR7. Source material: naive CD8+ T cells sorted from blood. The receptor set was obtained from a woman aged 25 to 39 in good health.

For this clone: Other DNA sequences in this sample translate to the same CDR3. V usage is TRBV28 and J usage is TRBJ2-7; tentatively, D is TRBD2 (6 bases). Germline V gene data show CDR1 as MDHEN and CDR2 as SYDVKM. The CDR3 contains 14 residues. V was cut by 2 bases and J by 0 bases, with 8 bases left in between. In DNA form, the CDR3 reads TGTGCCAGCAGTTTAACCGGGAGCTCCTACGAGCAGTACTTC. Translating gives CASSLTGSSYEQYF. The full variable domain, its missing parts supplied by reference TRBV28 and TRBJ2-7, is DVKVTQSSRYLVKRTGEKVFLECVQDMDHENMFWYRQDPGLGLRLIYFSYDVKMKEKGDIPEGYSVSREKKERFSLILESASTNQTSMYLCASSLTGSSYEQYFGPGTRLTVT.

The chain couples TRBV6-4 to TRBJ1-5, with no clear D. Germline V gives CDR1 MRHNA, CDR2 SNTAGT. This CDR3 comprises 16 residues. V shed 6 bases and J shed 1 base, with 16 bases lying between them. CDR3 DNA: TGTGCCAGCAGGGCCCGACGGTATGGGAGCAATCAGCCCCAGCATTTT. Translating gives CASRARRYGSNQPQHF.

The chain recombines TRBV6-6 with TRBJ2-1; 7 nucleotides line up with TRBD1. In germline, CDR1 is MNHNY, CDR2 SVGAGI (reference sequence). V lost 10 bases, J lost 7 bases, and 16 bases stayed unmatched. This CDR3 comprises 15 residues. The DNA for the CDR3 is TGTGCCACCGAATCGCAGGGGGAAGTCCCTAATGAGCAGTTCTTC. Amino acid sequence: CATESQGEVPNEQFF.

The J gene is TRBJ2-7, the V gene TRBV30; D uncertain. This CDR3 spans 15 amino acids. V shed 2 bases and J shed 0 bases, with 14 bases lying between them. Germline V CDR1 and CDR2: GTSNPN, SVGIG (reference sequence). The DNA for the CDR3 is TGTGCCTGGAGTCTAGGACGGCGGAGCTCCTACGAGCAGTACTTC. Translated, it gives CAWSLGRRSSYEQYF.

V is TRBV5-1 and J is TRBJ2-7; D unresolved. The CDR3 has 13 residues. Germline CDR1 and CDR2: SGHRS and YFSETQ. The V end lost 0 bases, the J end lost 6 bases, and 10 bases lay between the germline ends. The chain's CDR3 is CASSLDQAGEQYF. CDR3 DNA sequence: TGCGCCAGCAGCTTGGACCAGGCTGGCGAGCAGTACTTC.

The chain joins TRBV5-4 to TRBJ2-1; D gene ambiguous. Germline CDR1 reads SGHNT; CDR2 reads YYREEE (reference sequence). V was clipped by 0 bases and J by 9 bases, with 7 bases between them. This CDR3 contains 12 residues. The CDR3 is CASSLDYGEQFF. In DNA, the CDR3 is TGTGCCAGCAGCTTGGACTACGGTGAGCAGTTCTTC.